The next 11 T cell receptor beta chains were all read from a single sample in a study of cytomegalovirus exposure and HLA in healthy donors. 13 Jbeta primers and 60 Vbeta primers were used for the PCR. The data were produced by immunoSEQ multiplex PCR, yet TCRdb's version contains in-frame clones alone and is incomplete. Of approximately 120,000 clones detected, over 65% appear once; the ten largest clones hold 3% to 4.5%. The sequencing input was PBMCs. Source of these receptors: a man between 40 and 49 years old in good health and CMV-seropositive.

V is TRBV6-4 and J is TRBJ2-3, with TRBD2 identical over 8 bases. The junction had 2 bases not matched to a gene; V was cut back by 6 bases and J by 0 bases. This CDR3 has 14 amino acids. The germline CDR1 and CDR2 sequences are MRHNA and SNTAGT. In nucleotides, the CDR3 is TGTGCCAGCAGCGCTAGCGGGAGCACAGATACGCAGTATTTT. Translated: CASSASGSTDTQYF.

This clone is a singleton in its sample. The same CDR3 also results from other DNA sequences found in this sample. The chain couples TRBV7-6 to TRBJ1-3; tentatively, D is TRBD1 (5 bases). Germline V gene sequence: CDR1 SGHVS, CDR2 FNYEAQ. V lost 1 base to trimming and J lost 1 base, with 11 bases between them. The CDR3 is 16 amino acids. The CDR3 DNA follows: TGTGCCAGCAGCTTAGGACAGATCCTTTCTGGAAACACCATATATTTT. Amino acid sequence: CASSLGQILSGNTIYF.

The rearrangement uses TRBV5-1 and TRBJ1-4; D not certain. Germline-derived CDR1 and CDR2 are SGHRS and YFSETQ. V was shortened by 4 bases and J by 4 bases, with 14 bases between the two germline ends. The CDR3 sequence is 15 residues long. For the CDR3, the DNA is TGCGCCAGCAGCCCGAGGGCAGACCTTAATGAAAAACTGTTTTTT. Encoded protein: CASSPRADLNEKLFF. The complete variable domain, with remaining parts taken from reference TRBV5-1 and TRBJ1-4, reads KAGVTQTPRYLIKTRGQQVTLSCSPISGHRSVSWYQQTPGQGLQFLFEYFSETQRNKGNFPGRFSGRQFSNSRSEMNVSTLELGDSALYLCASSPRADLNEKLFFGSGTQLSVL.

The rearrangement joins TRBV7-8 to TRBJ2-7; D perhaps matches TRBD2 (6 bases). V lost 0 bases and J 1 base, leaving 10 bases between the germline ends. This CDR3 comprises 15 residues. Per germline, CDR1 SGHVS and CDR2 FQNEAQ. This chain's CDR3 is CASSLASGLSYEQYF. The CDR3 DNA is TGTGCCAGCAGCTTAGCTTCGGGACTTTCCTACGAGCAGTACTTC.

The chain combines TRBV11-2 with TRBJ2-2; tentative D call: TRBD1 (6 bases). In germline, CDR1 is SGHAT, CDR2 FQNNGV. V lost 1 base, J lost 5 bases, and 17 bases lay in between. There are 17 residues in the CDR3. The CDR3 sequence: CASSLGIIQGRTGELFF. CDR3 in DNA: TGTGCCAGCAGCTTAGGAATCATTCAGGGGCGAACCGGGGAGCTGTTTTTT.

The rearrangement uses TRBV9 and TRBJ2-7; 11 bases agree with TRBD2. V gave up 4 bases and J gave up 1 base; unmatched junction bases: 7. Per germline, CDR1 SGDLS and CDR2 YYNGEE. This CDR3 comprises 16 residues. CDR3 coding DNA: TGTGCCAGCAGCACCTCTAGCGGGAGGCGATCCTACGAGCAGTACTTC. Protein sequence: CASSTSSGRRSYEQYF.

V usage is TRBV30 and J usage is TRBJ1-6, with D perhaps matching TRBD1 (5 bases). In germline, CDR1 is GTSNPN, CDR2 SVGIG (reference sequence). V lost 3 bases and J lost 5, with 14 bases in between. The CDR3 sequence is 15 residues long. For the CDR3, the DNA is TGTGCCTGGAGCCCCCTCCGACAGAATAATTCACCCCTCCACTTT. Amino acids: CAWSPLRQNNSPLHF.

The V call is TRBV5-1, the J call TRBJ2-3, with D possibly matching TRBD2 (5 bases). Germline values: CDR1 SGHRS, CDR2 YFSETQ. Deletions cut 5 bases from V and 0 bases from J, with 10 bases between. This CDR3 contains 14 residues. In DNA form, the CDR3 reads TGCGCCAGCAGGAGCGGTACTAGCACAGATACGCAGTATTTT. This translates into CASRSGTSTDTQYF.

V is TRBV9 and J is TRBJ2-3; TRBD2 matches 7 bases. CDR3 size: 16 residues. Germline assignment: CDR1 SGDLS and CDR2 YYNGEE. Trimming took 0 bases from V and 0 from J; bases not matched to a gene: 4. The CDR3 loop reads CASSVGSSGSTDTQYF. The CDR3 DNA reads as TGTGCCAGCAGCGTAGGAAGTAGCGGGAGCACAGATACGCAGTATTTT.

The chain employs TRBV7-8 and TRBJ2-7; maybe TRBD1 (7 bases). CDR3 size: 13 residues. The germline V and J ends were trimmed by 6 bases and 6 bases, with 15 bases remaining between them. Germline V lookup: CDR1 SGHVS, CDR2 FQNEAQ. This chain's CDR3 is CASRQGTLSEQYF. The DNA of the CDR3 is TGTGCCAGCAGACAGGGGACTTTAAGCGAGCAGTACTTC. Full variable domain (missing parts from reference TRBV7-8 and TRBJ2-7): GAGVSQSPRYKVAKRGQDVALRCDPISGHVSLFWYQQALGQGPEFLTYFQNEAQLDKSGLPSDRFFAERPEGSVSTLKIQRTQQEDSAVYLCASRQGTLSEQYFGPGTRLTVT.

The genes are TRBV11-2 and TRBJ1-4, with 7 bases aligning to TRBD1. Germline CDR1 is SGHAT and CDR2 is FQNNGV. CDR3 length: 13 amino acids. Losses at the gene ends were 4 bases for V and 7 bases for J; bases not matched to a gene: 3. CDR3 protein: CASSSGQAEKLFF. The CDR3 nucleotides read TGTGCCAGCAGCTCTGGACAGGCTGAAAAACTGTTTTTT.